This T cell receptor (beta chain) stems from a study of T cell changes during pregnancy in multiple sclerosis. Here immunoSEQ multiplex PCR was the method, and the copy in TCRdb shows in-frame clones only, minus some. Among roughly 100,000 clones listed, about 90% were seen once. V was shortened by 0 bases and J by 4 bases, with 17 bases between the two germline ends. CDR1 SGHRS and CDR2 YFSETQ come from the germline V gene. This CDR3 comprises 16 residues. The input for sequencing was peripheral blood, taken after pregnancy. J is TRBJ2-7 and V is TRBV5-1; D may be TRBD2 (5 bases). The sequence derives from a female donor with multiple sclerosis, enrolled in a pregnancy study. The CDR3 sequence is CASSLGGRGAGYEQYF. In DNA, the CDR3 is TGCGCCAGCAGCTTGGGGGGTCGGGGTGCTGGGTACGAGCAGTACTTC.